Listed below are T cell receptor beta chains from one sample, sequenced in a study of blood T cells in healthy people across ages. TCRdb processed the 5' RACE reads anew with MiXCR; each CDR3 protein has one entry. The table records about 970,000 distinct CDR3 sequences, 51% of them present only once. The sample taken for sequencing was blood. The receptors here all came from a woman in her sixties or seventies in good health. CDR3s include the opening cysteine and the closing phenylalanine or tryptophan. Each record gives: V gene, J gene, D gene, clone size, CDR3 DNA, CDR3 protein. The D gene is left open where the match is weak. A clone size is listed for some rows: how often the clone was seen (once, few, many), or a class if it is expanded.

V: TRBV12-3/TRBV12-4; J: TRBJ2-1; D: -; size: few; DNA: TGTGCCAGCAGCCTACCTTCGGGGGATGAGCAGTTCTTC; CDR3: CASSLPSGDEQFF
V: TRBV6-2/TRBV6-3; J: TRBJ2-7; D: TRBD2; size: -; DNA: TGTGCCAGCCGGACTAGCGGTCCATACGAGCAGTACTTC; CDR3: CASRTSGPYEQYF
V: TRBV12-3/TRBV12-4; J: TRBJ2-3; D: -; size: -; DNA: TGTGTCAGCAGCATAGGAAGGGCAGATACGCAGTATTTT; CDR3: CVSSIGRADTQYF
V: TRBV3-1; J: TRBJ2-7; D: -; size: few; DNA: TGTGCCAGCAGCCCTCTTGCCCGTCGTGAGCAGTACTTC; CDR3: CASSPLARREQYF
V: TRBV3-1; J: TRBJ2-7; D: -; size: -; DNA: TGTGCCAGCAGCCAAGTCCGCAAGTCCTACGAGCAGTACTTC; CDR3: CASSQVRKSYEQYF
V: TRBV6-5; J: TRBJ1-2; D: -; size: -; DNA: TGTGCCAGCAGTTACTTCGGGGGAGGCTATGGCTACACCTTC; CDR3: CASSYFGGGYGYTF
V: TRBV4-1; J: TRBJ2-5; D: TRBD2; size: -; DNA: TGCGCCAGCAGCCAAGATTTGGGCGGGAGGAATAGAGAGACCCAGTACTTC; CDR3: CASSQDLGGRNRETQYF
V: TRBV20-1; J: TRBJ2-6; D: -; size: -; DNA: TGCAGTGCTAGACCGGGACACCGCTCTGGGGCCAACGTCCTGACTTTC; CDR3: CSARPGHRSGANVLTF
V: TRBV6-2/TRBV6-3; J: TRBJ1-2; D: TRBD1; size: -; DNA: TGTGCCAGCAGTTACACGGACAGGGGCTACACCTTC; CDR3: CASSYTDRGYTF
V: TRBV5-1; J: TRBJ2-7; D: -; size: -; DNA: TGCGCCAGCAGGGGGGCCATTTCAGGGGATGAGCAGTACTTC; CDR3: CASRGAISGDEQYF
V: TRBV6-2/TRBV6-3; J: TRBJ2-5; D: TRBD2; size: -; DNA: TGTGCCAGCAGTTCCATCCGGGGGGAAAGTAGGCCCAAAGAGACCCAGTACTTC; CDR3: CASSSIRGESRPKETQYF
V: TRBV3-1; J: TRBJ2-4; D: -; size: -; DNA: TGTGCCAGCAGCCAACGGGCTAATGAGCAGTACTTC; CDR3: CASSQRANEQYF
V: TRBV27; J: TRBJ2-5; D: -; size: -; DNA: TGTGCCAGCTGGAGGGTAGTCGGGGAGACCCAGTACTTC; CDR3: CASWRVVGETQYF
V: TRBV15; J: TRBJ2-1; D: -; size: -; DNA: TGTGCCGCCAGCAGGTCTTTAGGGGTGGATGAGCAGTTCTTC; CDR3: CAASRSLGVDEQFF
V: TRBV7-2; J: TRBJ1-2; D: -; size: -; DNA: TGTGCCAGCAGCCCACGGACAGTTAATGGCTACACCTTC; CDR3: CASSPRTVNGYTF
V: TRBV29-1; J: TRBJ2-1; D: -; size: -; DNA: TGCAGCGTTGCTGTAACCCAAAACAATGAGCAGTTCTTC; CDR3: CSVAVTQNNEQFF
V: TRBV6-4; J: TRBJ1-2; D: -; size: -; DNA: TGTGCCAGCAGTTACGACGCAGACACCCAGGCTAGCTATGGCTACACCTTC; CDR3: CASSYDADTQASYGYTF
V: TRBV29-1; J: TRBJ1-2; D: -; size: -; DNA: TGCAGCGCCCTTGGGACAAACTATGGCTACACCTTC; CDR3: CSALGTNYGYTF
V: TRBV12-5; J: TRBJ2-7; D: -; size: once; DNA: TGTGCTAGTGGTTCTACCTGCGAGCAGTACTTC; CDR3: CASGSTCEQYF
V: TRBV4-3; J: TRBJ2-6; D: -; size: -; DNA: TGCGCCAGCAGCCACAGCCCATCTGGGGCCAACGTCCTGACTTTC; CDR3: CASSHSPSGANVLTF
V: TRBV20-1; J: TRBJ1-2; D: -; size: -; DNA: TGCAGTGCGAGACTTAATCAATATGGCTACACCTTC; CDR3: CSARLNQYGYTF
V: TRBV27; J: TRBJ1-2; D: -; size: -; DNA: TGTGCCAGCAGTTTAGTAGCCACCTTTAACTATGGCTACACCTTC; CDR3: CASSLVATFNYGYTF
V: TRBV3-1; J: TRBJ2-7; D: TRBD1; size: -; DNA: TGTGCCAGCAGCCAGAACCCGACAGGGTCGGACGAGCAGTACTTC; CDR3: CASSQNPTGSDEQYF
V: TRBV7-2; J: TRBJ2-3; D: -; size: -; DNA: TGTGCCAGCAGCTTCCCGCCAGCGGATACGCAGTATTTT; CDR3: CASSFPPADTQYF
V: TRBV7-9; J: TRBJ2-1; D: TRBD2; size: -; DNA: TGTGCCAGCAGTACTAGCGCCGAGCAGTTCTTC; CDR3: CASSTSAEQFF
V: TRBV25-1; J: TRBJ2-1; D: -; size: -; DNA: TGTGCCAGCGGGGGACAACAGTATGAGCAGTTCTTC; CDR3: CASGGQQYEQFF
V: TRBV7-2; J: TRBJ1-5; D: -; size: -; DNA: TGTGCCAGCAGCCCTGGACAGTATCAGCCCCAGCATTTT; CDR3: CASSPGQYQPQHF
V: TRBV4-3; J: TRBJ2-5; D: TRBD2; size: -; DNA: TGCGCCAGCAGCCAAGAAGCTAGCGGGCAAGAGACCCAGTACTTC; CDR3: CASSQEASGQETQYF
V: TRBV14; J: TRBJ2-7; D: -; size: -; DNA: TGTGCCAGCAATAAGGGGACATCCTACGAGCAGTACTTC; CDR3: CASNKGTSYEQYF
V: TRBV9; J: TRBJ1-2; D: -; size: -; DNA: TGTGCCAGCAGCGTAGCTAAGGGGGTTAACTATGGCTACACCTTC; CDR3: CASSVAKGVNYGYTF
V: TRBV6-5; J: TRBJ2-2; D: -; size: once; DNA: TGTGCCAGCACAGACCAGTCCCGCACCGGGGAGCTGTTTTTT; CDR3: CASTDQSRTGELFF
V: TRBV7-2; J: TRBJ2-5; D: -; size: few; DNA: TGTGCCAGCAGCCTCTCAGGGACATCCCAAGAGACCCAGTACTTC; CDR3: CASSLSGTSQETQYF
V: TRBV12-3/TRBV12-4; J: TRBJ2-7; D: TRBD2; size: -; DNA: TGTGCCAGCAGCCCCGGGACTAGAGACTACGAGCAGTACTTC; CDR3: CASSPGTRDYEQYF
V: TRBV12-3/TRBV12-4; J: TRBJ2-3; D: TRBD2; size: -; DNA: TGTGCCAGCAAATCATCGACTAGCGTCACAGATACGCAGTATTTT; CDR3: CASKSSTSVTDTQYF
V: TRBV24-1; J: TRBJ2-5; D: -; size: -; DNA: TGTGCCACCAGTGAAGGGATGGAGGAGACCCAGTACTTC; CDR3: CATSEGMEETQYF
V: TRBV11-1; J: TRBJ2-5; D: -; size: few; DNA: TGTGCCAGCAGCTTTAAGCGACACTTCCAAGAGACCCAGTACTTC; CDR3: CASSFKRHFQETQYF
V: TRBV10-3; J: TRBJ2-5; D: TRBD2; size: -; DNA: TGTGCCATCCAAGAGGCACTAGCGGGAGGGGGGGAGCAGTACTTC; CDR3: CAIQEALAGGGEQYF
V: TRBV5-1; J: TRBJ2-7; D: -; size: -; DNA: TGCGCCAGCAACACGGACGGGGTACTCGAGCAGTACTTC; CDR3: CASNTDGVLEQYF
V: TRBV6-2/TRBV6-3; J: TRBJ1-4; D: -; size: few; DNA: TGTGCCAGCAGCTCCCCCGGGAATTCTAATGAAAAACTGTTTTTT; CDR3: CASSSPGNSNEKLFF
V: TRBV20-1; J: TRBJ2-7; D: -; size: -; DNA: TGCAGTACCCGTGGAGGGGAAACCTACGAGCAGTACTTC; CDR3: CSTRGGETYEQYF